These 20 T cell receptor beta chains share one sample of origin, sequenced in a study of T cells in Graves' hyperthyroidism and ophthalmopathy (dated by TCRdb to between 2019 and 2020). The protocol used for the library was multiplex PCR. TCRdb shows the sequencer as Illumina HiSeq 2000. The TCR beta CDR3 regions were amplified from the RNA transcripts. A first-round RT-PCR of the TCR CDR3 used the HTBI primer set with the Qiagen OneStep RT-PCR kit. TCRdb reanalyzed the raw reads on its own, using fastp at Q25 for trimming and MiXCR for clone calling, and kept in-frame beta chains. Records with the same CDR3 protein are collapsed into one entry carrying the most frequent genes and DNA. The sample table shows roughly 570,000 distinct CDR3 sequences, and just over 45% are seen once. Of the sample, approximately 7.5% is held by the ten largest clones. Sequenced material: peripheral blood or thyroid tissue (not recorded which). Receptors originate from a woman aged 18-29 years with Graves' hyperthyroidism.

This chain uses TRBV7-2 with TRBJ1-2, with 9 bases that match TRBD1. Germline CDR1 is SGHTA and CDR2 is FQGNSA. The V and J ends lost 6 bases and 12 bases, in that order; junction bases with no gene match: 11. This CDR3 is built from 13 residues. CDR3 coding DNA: TGTGCCAGCAGAACTAAACAGGGGGCTGGAAACACCTTC. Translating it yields CASRTKQGAGNTF.

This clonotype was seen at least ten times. The CDR3 region has the DNA TGTGCCAGCAGCCCGCTAGTTGGGCCATCCTACGAGCAGTACTTC. It codes for CASSPLVGPSYEQYF. The chain has TRBV9 and TRBJ2-7; D ambiguous. In germline, CDR1 is SGDLS, CDR2 YYNGEE. Deletions cut 4 bases from V and 1 base from J, with 15 bases between. The CDR3 sequence is 15 residues long.

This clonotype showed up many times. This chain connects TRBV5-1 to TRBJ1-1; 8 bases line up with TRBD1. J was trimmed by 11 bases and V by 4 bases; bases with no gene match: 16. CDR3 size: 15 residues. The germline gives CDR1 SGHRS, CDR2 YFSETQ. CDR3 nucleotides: TGCGCCAGCAGCCTCACAACCCTGGACAGGGTCGCCGCTTTCTTT. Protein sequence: CASSLTTLDRVAAFF.

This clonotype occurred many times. CDR3 amino acids: CSARDKEGADGYTF. The CDR3 nucleotides are TGCAGTGCTAGAGATAAGGAGGGCGCGGATGGCTACACCTTC. The genes are TRBV20-1 and TRBJ1-2; D uncertain. The V end was cut by 0 bases, the J end by 6 bases, with 14 bases between. Germline values: CDR1 DFQATT, CDR2 SNEGSKA (reference sequence). The CDR3 totals 14 residues.

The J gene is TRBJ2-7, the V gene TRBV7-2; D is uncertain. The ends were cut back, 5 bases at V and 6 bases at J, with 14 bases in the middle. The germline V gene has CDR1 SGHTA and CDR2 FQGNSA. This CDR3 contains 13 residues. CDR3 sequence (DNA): TGTGCCAGCAGCGCAGCAATAGGGTCCGAGCAGTACTTC. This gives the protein CASSAAIGSEQYF.

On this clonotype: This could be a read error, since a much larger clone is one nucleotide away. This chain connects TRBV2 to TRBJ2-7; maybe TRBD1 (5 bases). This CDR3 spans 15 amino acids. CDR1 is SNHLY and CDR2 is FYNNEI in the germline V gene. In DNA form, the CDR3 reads TGTGCCAGCAGCCAAAGAGACAGTTCTACCTACGAGCAGAACTTC. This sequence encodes CASSQRDSSTYEQNF.

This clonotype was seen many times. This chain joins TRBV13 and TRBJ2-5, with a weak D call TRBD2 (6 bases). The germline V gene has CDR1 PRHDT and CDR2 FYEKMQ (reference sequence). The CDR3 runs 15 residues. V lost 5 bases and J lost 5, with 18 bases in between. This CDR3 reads CASSGLMTRGETQYF. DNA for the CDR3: TGTGCCAGCAGCGGACTGATGACCCGGGGGGAGACCCAGTACTTC. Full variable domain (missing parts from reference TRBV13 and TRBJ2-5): AAGVIQSPRHLIKEKRETATLKCYPIPRHDTVYWYQQGPGQDPQFLISFYEKMQSDKGSIPDRFSAQQFSDYHSELNMSSLELGDSALYFCASSGLMTRGETQYFGPGTRLLVL.

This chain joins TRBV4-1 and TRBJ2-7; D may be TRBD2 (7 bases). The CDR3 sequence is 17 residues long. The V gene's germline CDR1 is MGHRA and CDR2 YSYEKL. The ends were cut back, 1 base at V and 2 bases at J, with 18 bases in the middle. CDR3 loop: CASSQGGGGPTAYEQYF. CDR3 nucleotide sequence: TGCGCCAGCAGCCAAGGGGGGGGGGGCCCCACAGCCTACGAGCAGTACTTC.

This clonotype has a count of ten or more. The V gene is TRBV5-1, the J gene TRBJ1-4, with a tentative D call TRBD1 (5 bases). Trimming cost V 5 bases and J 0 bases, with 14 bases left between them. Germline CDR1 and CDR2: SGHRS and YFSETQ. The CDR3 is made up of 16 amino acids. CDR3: CASSSGTVATNEKLFF. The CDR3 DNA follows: TGCGCCAGCAGTTCCGGGACGGTGGCAACTAATGAAAAACTGTTTTTT.

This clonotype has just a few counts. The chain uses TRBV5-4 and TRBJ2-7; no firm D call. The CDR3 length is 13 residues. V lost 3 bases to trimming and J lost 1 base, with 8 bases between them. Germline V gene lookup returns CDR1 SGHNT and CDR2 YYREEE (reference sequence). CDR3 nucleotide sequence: TGTGCCAGCAGCTCTCTCCTATCCTACGAGCAGTACTTC. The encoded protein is CASSSLLSYEQYF.

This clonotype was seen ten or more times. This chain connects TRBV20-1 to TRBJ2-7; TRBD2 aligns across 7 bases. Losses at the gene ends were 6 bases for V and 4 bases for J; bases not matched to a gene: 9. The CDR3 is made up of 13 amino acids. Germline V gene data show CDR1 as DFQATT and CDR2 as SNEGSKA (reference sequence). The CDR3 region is CSAPSGTLYEQYF. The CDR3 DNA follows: TGCAGTGCACCAAGCGGGACCCTTTACGAGCAGTACTTC.

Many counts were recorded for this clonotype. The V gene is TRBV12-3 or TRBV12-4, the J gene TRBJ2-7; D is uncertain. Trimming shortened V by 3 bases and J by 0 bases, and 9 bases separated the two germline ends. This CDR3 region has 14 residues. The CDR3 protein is CASSFSRSSYEQYF. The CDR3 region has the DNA TGTGCCAGCAGTTTTTCTAGGAGCTCCTACGAGCAGTACTTC.

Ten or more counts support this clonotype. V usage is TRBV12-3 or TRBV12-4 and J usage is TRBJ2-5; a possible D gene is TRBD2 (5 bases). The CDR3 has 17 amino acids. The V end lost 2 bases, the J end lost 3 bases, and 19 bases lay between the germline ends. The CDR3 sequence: CASSLQAGRLGEETQYF. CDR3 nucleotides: TGTGCCAGCAGTTTACAGGCTGGACGATTGGGAGAAGAGACCCAGTACTTC.

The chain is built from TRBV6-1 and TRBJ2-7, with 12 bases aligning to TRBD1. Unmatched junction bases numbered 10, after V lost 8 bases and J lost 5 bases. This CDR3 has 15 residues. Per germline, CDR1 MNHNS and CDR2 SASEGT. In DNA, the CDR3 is TGTGCCAGCGGGGTCTCCGGGACAGGGGGCCACGAGCAGTACTTC. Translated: CASGVSGTGGHEQYF.

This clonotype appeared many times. In DNA, the CDR3 is TGTGCCAGCAGTTCCGGGACAGGGACTTGGACCGGGGAGCTGTTTTTT. This translates into CASSSGTGTWTGELFF. The chain uses TRBV5-5 and TRBJ2-2; 9 nucleotides line up with TRBD1. J gave up 5 bases and V 5 bases, and 10 bases lay outside the gene matches. This CDR3 is built from 16 residues. Germline loops: CDR1 SGHKS, CDR2 YYEKEE (reference sequence).

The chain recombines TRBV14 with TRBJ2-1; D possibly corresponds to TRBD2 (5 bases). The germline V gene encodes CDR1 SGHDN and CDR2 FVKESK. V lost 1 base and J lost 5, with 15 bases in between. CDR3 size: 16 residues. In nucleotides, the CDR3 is TGTGCCAGCAGCCAAGTATCAGACGGGAAGGACAATGAGCAGTTCTTC. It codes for CASSQVSDGKDNEQFF.

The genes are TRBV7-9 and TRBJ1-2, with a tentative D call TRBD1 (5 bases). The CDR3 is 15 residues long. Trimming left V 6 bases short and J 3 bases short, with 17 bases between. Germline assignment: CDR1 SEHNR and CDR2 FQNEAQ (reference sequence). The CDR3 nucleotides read TGTGCCAGCAGATATAGCGGGACGGCTTACTATGGCTACACCTTC. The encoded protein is CASRYSGTAYYGYTF.

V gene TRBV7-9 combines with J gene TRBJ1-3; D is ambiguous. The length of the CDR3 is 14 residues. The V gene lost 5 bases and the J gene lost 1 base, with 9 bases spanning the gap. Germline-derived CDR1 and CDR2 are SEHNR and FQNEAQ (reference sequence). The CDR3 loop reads CASSLRESGNTIYF. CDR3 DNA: TGTGCCAGCAGCCTACGGGAATCTGGAAACACCATATATTTT.

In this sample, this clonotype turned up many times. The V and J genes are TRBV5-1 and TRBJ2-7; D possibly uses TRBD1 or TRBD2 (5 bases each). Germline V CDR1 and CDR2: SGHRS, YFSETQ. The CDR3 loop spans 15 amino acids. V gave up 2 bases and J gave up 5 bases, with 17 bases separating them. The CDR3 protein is CASSFFLGRDDEQYF. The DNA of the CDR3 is TGCGCCAGCAGCTTCTTCTTGGGCAGGGACGACGAGCAGTACTTC.

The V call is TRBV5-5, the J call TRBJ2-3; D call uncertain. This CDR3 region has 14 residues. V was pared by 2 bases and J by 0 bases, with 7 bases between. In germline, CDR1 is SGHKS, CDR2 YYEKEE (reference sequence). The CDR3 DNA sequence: TGTGCCAGCAGCTTAAAAGGGAGCACAGATACGCAGTATTTT. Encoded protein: CASSLKGSTDTQYF.